These 15 T cell receptor beta chains were all obtained from the same sample, sequenced in a study of a mutant IDH1 vaccine in newly diagnosed glioma (dated by TCRdb to the early 2020s). The library was built by means of the immunoSEQ multiplex PCR assay. As stored in TCRdb, this immuneACCESS dataset retains in-frame rearrangements with V and J assigned. A fraction of the clones does not appear; measured against another copy, unresolved V genes explain less than half of the discrepancy, and the remainder lacks a known reason. The sample has some 57,000 clones on record, around 80% of them singletons. Under 4.5% of the sample belongs to the ten largest clones. No cognate antigen is known for these TCRs. Read against the paper, the sample's time point label means: week 35, safety follow-up. Every vaccine dose consisted of 300 ug of a 20-mer mutant IDH1 peptide in Montanide, administered subcutaneously together with topical imiquimod.

Sequencing was performed on PBMCs, taken from a glioma patient whose treatment included an IDH1 peptide vaccine. The receptor set was obtained from a young woman with glioma.

This clone showed up just once. CDR3: CAMKGDTNEQFF. As DNA, the CDR3 is TGTGCCATGAAGGGGGACACCAATGAGCAGTTCTTC. The chain uses TRBV10-3 and TRBJ2-1; TRBD1 is a possible D gene (6 bases). Germline V CDR1 and CDR2: ENHRY, SYGVKD. With 9 bases removed from V and 6 bases from J, the gap between germline ends came to 12 bases. The CDR3 covers 12 residues.

The gene calls are TRBV6-1 and TRBJ1-2; 7 bases match TRBD1. Germline CDR1 and CDR2: MNHNS and SASEGT. With 6 bases clipped from V and 2 bases from J, the junction kept 6 bases outside the gene matches. The CDR3 runs to 14 residues. For the CDR3, the DNA is TGTGCCAGCAGGAACAGGGGCATCAACTATGGCTACACCTTC. Translating it yields CASRNRGINYGYTF.

The chain links TRBV5-4 to TRBJ2-3, with D possibly matching TRBD2 (6 bases). Deletions cut 4 bases from V and 1 base from J, with 13 bases between. The CDR3 has 15 residues. Germline CDR1 SGHNT, CDR2 YYREEE (reference sequence). The CDR3 DNA reads as TGTGCCAGCAGCCTGGGACTCCTTCGCACAGATACGCAGTATTTT. Its translation: CASSLGLLRTDTQYF.

This sequence joins TRBV6-5 and TRBJ2-7; D remains ambiguous. CDR1 and CDR2 (germline): MNHEY, SVGAGI. Trimming stripped 6 bases from V and 5 bases from J, with 17 bases between. CDR3 length: 14 amino acids. CDR3: CASSPSLWANEQYF. DNA of the CDR3: TGTGCCAGCAGCCCCTCTCTATGGGCCAACGAGCAGTACTTC.

There are a few counts of this clone. The chain has TRBV5-6 and TRBJ1-4; TRBD1 matches 8 bases. Germline assignment: CDR1 SGHDT and CDR2 YYEEEE. V lost 4 bases to trimming and J lost 7 bases; unmatched junction nucleotides: 18. CDR3 size: 18 residues. CDR3 nucleotide sequence: TGTGCCAGCAGCGAAGGGACAGGAAGGTGGCAAAGGGGTGAAAAACTGTTTTTT. Amino acids: CASSEGTGRWQRGEKLFF.

The rearrangement uses TRBV5-6 and TRBJ2-1; D is tentatively TRBD1 or TRBD2 (5 bases each). This CDR3 has 15 amino acids. V lost 2 bases and J 4 bases, leaving 13 bases between the germline ends. Per the germline V gene, CDR1 is SGHDT and CDR2 is YYEEEE. For the CDR3, the DNA is TGTGCCAGCAGCTTTGGGACGCTTAATTACAATGAGCAGTTCTTC. Translated: CASSFGTLNYNEQFF.

The V call is TRBV5-1, the J call TRBJ2-5, with D unresolved. Trimming took off 2 bases at V and 5 bases at J, with 16 bases between the two ends. The germline gives CDR1 SGHRS, CDR2 YFSETQ. The CDR3 sequence is 15 residues long. CDR3 in amino acids: CASSFSRPRAETQYF. As DNA, the CDR3 is TGCGCCAGCAGCTTTTCCCGCCCACGGGCGGAGACCCAGTACTTC.

CDR3 nucleotide sequence: TGTGCCACGGGTGGAAACACCATATATTTT. Its protein product is CATGGNTIYF. The chain links TRBV9 to TRBJ1-3; no definite D call. Germline values: CDR1 SGDLS, CDR2 YYNGEE. The CDR3 has 10 residues. The V gene lost 9 bases and the J gene lost 3 bases, with 4 bases spanning the gap.

This chain joins TRBV2 and TRBJ2-7; TRBD2 is a possible D gene (5 bases). The CDR3 length is 11 residues. Per germline, CDR1 SNHLY and CDR2 FYNNEI. V lost 6 bases and J lost 7, with 10 bases in between. This CDR3 reads CASRTDYEQYF. The CDR3 DNA reads as TGTGCCAGCAGAACCGACTATGAGCAGTACTTC.

The chain uses TRBV7-6 and TRBJ1-2, with TRBD1 matching over 9 bases. The CDR3 spans 13 residues. Trimming at V came to 4 bases and at J to 7 bases, leaving 4 bases not matched to a gene. Germline V gene lookup returns CDR1 SGHVS and CDR2 FNYEAQ. The CDR3, as DNA: TGTGCCAGCAGCTCACAGGGGGCTGCTGGCTACACCTTC. Translation gives CASSSQGAAGYTF. Together with reference TRBV7-6 and TRBJ1-2, the CDR3 gives the full variable domain: GAGVSQSPRYKVTKRGQDVALRCDPISGHVSLYWYRQALGQGPEFLTYFNYEAQQDKSGLPNDRFSAERPEGSISTLTIQRTEQRDSAMYRCASSSQGAAGYTFGSGTRLTVV.

This chain connects TRBV9 to TRBJ2-7; a possible D gene is TRBD2 (5 bases). Germline lookup yields CDR1 SGDLS and CDR2 YYNGEE. The CDR3 spans 14 residues. Deletions cut 0 bases from V and 2 bases from J, with 9 bases between. CDR3 nucleotides: TGTGCCAGCAGCGTAGAGGCGGGTACCTACGAGCAGTACTTC. Its translation is CASSVEAGTYEQYF.

This clone was counted between two and nine times. The chain has TRBV28 and TRBJ1-5, with a weak D call TRBD1 (5 bases). The CDR3 spans 14 residues. The germline V gene encodes CDR1 MDHEN and CDR2 SYDVKM. Trimming took 11 bases from V and 1 from J, leaving 15 bases between them. CDR3 nucleotides: TGTGCCTCCCAAGGGGTATTGAGCAATCAGCCCCAGCATTTT. Translated: CASQGVLSNQPQHF.

The rearrangement links TRBV7-6 to TRBJ2-7; TRBD2 matches 7 bases. Unmatched junction bases numbered 2, after V lost 0 bases and J lost 3 bases. Germline V gene data show CDR1 as SGHVS and CDR2 as FNYEAQ. This CDR3 has 14 residues. The CDR3 coding sequence is TGTGCCAGCAGCTTAGCGGGAGGGCTCTACGAGCAGTACTTC. It is translated as CASSLAGGLYEQYF.

This chain connects TRBV30 to TRBJ1-3; D remains ambiguous. Germline V gives CDR1 GTSNPN, CDR2 SVGIG (reference sequence). The germline V and J ends were trimmed by 5 bases and 0 bases, with 14 bases remaining between them. CDR3 length equals 15 residues. The CDR3 DNA follows: TGTGCCTGGGACCCGGGCCAGGCCTCTGGAAACACCATATATTTT. It encodes CAWDPGQASGNTIYF.

The CDR3 nucleotides read TGTGCCAGCACCGTGGGGACAGGGGGCGCTTATTCACCCCTCCACTTT. Translated: CASTVGTGGAYSPLHF. This chain links TRBV7-9 with TRBJ1-6, with TRBD1 matching 12 bases. Germline CDR1 and CDR2: SEHNR and FQNEAQ (reference sequence). This CDR3 region has 16 residues. After removal of 7 bases from V and 8 bases from J, the junction contained 9 bases not matched to a gene.